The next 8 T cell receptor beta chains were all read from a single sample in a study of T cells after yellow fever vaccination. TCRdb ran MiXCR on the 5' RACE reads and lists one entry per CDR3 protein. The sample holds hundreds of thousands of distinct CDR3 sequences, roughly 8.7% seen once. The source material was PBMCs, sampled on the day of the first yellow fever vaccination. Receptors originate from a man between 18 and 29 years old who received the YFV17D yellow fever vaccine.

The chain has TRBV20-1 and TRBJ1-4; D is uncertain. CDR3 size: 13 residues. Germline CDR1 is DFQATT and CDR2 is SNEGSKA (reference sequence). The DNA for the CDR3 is TGCAGCGTCCCCCGGGTGGCGAATGAAAAACTGTTTTTT. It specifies CSVPRVANEKLFF.

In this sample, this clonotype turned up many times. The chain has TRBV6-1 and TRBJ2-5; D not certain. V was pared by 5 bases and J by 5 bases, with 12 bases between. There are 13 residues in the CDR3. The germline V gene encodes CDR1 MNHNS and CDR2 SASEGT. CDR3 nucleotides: TGTGCCAGCAGTCGGCATCTCGACGAGACCCAGTACTTC. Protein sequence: CASSRHLDETQYF.

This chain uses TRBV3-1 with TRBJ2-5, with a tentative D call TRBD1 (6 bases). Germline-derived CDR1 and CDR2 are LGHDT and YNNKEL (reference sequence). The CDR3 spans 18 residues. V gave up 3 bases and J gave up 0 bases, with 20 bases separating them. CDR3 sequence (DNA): TGTGCCAGCAGCCACCTCCCACAGGGAATGGGATACCAAGAGACCCAGTACTTC. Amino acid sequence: CASSHLPQGMGYQETQYF.

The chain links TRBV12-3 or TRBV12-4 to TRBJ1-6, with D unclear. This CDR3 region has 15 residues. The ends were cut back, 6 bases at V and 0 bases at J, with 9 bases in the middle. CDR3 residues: CASRAEASYNSPLHF. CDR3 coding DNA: TGTGCCAGCAGGGCAGAAGCCTCCTATAATTCACCCCTCCACTTT.

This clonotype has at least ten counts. The DNA of the CDR3 is TGTGCCAGCAGTGGGTACAATGAGCAGTTCTTC. It is translated as CASSGYNEQFF. The chain has TRBV7-9 and TRBJ2-1; D not resolved. Trimming cost V 6 bases and J 4 bases, with 4 bases left between them. From germline, CDR1 is SEHNR and CDR2 FQNEAQ (reference sequence). The CDR3 totals 11 residues. The full variable domain, rest sourced from reference TRBV7-9 and TRBJ2-1, is DTGVSQNPRHKITKRGQNVTFRCDPISEHNRLYWYRQTLGQGPEFLTYFQNEAQLEKSRLLSDRFSAERPKGSFSTLEIQRTEQGDSAMYLCASSGYNEQFFGPGTRLTVL.

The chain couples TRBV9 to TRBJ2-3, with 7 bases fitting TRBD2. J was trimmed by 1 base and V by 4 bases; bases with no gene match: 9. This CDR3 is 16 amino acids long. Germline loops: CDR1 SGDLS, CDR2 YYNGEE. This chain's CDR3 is CASSPSGLAGTDTQYF. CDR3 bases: TGTGCCAGCAGCCCTTCGGGGCTAGCGGGCACAGATACGCAGTATTTT.

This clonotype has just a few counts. The chain's CDR3 is CSAYTGNSTNEKLFF. The CDR3, as DNA: TGCAGTGCTTACACAGGGAACTCAACTAATGAAAAACTGTTTTTT. V and J are TRBV20-1 and TRBJ1-4, with a possible D match to TRBD1 (6 bases). This CDR3 region has 15 residues. Germline-derived CDR1 and CDR2 are DFQATT and SNEGSKA (reference sequence). Trimming stripped 5 bases from V and 0 bases from J, with 13 bases between.

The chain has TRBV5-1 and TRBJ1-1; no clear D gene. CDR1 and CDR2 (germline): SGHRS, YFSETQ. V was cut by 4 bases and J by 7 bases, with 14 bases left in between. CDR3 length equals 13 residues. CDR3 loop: CASSTSFRDEAFF. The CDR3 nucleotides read TGCGCCAGCAGCACCTCGTTTCGCGATGAAGCTTTCTTT.